This TCR beta chain is drawn from a study of PD-1 blockade in classical Hodgkin lymphoma. Sequenced by immunoSEQ multiplex PCR; TCRdb stores in-frame clones only, minus some. In the table there are roughly 100,000 clones, 93% of which are singletons. There are 14 residues in the CDR3. Germline assignment: CDR1 SEHNR and CDR2 FQNEAQ (reference sequence). Trimming pared 3 bases from V and 4 bases from J, leaving 12 bases between. Overall study results and limits: CD4+ TCR diversity, unlike CD8+, rose significantly by C4D1. Baseline TCR diversity was reportedly lower in newly diagnosed patients than in healthy donors. It was reported as lower still in relapsed/refractory patients. Those achieving complete response showed baseline diversity like newly diagnosed patients.

Stated time point: cycle 4 day 1 (C4D1), after more than 5 weeks of nivolumab. Every one of the patients relapsed after autologous stem cell transplantation (brentuximab vedotin exposure was variable). For this clone: Antigen unknown.

This rearrangement joins TRBV7-9 to TRBJ1-1; D unclear. The specimen was peripheral blood mononuclear cells (PBMCs), collected before the fourth cycle of nivolumab. The clonotype was recovered from a human donor with classical Hodgkin lymphoma. CDR3 coding DNA: TGTGCCAGCAGCTTGATAGGGTTGGGCACTGAAGCTTTCTTT. Amino acids: CASSLIGLGTEAFF.